The clone carrying this T cell receptor beta chain appeared once. The target antigen is unknown. The CDR3 spans 14 residues. V shed 7 bases and J shed 6 bases, with 18 bases lying between them. Germline lookup yields CDR1 MNHEY and CDR2 SVGEGT. TCRdb re-called the reads with MiXCR, one entry per CDR3 protein. The sample contains about 98,000 distinct CDR3 sequences, 15% to 20% of which appear only once. This entry is derived from a study of T cell repertoires in cytomegalovirus infection. Overall study: CMV infection together with matching HLA type was indicated by public TCR beta signatures.

Study-level points and caveats: CMV-specific HLA-C-restricted TCR beta clonotypes dominated the ex vivo response. Cumulated frequencies of public TCR beta families served to identify carriers of CMV plus the relevant HLA.

This TCR derives from a human donor in good health (CMV status not recorded). Some clones in this sample may be carry-over from other donors' samples. The rearrangement joins TRBV6-2 or TRBV6-3 to TRBJ2-5, with D perhaps matching TRBD2 (6 bases). Sample: PBMCs. CDR3 amino acids: CASTPSGYGQTQYF. The CDR3, as DNA: TGTGCCAGCACCCCCAGCGGGTACGGTCAGACCCAGTACTTC.